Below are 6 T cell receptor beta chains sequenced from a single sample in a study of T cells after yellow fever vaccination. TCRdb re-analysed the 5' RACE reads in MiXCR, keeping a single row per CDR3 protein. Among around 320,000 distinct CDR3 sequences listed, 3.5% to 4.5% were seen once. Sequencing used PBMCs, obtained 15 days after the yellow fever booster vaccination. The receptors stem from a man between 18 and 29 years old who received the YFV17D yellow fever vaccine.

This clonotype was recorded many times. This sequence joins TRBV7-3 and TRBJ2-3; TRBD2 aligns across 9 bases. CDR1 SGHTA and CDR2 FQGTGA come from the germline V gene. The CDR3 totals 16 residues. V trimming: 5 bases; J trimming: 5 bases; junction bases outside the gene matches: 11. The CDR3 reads CASSPAGAGGIDTQYF. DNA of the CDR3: TGTGCCAGCAGCCCTGCGGGGGCGGGGGGGATAGATACGCAGTATTTT.

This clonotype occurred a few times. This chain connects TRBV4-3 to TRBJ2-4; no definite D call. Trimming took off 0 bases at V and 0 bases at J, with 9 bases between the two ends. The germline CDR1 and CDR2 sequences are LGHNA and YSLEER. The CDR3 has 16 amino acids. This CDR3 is CASSQDRAIAKNIQYF. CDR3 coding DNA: TGCGCCAGCAGCCAAGATCGGGCGATAGCCAAAAACATTCAGTACTTC.

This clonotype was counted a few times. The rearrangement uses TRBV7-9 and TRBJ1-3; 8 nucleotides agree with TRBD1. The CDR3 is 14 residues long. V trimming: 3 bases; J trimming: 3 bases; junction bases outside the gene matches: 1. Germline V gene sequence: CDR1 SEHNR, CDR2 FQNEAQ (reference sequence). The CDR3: CASSFTGGGNTIYF. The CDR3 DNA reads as TGTGCCAGCAGCTTTACAGGGGGTGGAAACACCATATATTTT.

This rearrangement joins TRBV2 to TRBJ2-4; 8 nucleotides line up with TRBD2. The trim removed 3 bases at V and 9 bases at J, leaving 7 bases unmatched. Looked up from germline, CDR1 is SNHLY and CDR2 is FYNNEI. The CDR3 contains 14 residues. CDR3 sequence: CASSEKWLAGIQYF. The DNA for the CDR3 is TGTGCCAGCAGTGAGAAATGGCTAGCGGGCATTCAGTACTTC. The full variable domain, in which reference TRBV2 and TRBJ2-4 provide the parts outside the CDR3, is EPEVTQTPSHQVTQMGQEVILRCVPISNHLYFYWYRQILGQKVEFLVSFYNNEISEKSEIFDDQFSVERPDGSNFTLKIRSTKLEDSAMYFCASSEKWLAGIQYFGAGTRLSVL.

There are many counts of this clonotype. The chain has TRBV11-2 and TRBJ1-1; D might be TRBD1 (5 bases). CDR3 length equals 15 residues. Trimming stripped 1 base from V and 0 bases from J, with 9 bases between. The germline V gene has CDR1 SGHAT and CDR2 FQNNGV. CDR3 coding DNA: TGTGCCAGCAGCTTAGTCGGGGGAATGAACACTGAAGCTTTCTTT. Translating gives CASSLVGGMNTEAFF.

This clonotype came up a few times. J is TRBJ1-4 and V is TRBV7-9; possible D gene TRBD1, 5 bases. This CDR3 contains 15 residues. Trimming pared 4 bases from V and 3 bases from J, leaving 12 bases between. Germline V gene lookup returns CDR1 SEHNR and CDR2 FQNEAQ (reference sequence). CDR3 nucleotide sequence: TGTGCCAGCAGCTGGCCGGGACGGCCTAATGAAAAACTGTTTTTT. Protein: CASSWPGRPNEKLFF. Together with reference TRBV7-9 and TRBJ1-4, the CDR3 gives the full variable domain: DTGVSQNPRHKITKRGQNVTFRCDPISEHNRLYWYRQTLGQGPEFLTYFQNEAQLEKSRLLSDRFSAERPKGSFSTLEIQRTEQGDSAMYLCASSWPGRPNEKLFFGSGTQLSVL.